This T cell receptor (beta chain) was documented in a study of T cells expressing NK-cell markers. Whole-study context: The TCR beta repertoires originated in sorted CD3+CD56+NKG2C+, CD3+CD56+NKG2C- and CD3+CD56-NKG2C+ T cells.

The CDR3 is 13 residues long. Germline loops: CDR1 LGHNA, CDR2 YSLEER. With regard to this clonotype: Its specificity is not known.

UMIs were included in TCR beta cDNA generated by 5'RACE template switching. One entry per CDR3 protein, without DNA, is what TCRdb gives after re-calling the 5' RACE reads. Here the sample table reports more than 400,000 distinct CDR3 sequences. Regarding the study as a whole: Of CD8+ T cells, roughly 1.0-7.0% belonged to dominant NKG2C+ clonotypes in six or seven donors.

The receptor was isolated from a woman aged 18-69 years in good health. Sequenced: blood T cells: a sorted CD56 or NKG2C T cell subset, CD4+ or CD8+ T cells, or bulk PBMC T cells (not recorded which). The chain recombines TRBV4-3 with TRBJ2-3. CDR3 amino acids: CASSQEGTDTQYF.